The 24 T cell receptor beta chains given below trace back to one sample, sequenced in a study of T cell responses to AZD1222 COVID-19 vaccine. The assay was immunoSEQ multiplex PCR, and TCRdb's table has in-frame clones only and misses some. The sample records just over 150,000 clones, more than 85% being singletons. The sample was peripheral blood, taken 28 days after the second AZD1222 dose. The receptor set was obtained from an adult who received the AZD1222 COVID-19 vaccine.

The V gene is TRBV5-1, the J gene TRBJ1-5, with 8 bases that match TRBD1. CDR1 and CDR2 from the germline V gene are SGHRS and YFSETQ. The CDR3 has 15 residues. The V gene end was trimmed by 4 bases and the J gene end by 5 bases; junction bases not matched to a gene: 8. The CDR3 is CASSPDRGWDQPQHF. Here the CDR3 DNA reads TGCGCCAGCAGCCCTGACAGGGGATGGGATCAGCCCCAGCATTTT.

This clone was counted a few times. The chain employs TRBV18 and TRBJ2-7, with 10 positions matching TRBD1. CDR3 length equals 16 residues. With V trimmed by 6 bases and J by 4 bases, 12 bases remained unmatched. Germline V gene data show CDR1 as KGHSH and CDR2 as LQKENI. The CDR3 loop reads CASSPQGDRGSYEQYF. The CDR3 nucleotides are TGTGCCAGCTCGCCCCAAGGGGACAGGGGTTCGTACGAGCAGTACTTC. Full variable domain (remainder filled in from reference TRBV18 and TRBJ2-7): NAGVMQNPRHLVRRRGQEARLRCSPMKGHSHVYWYRQLPEEGLKFMVYLQKENIIDESGMPKERFSAEFPKEGPSILRIQQVVRGDSAAYFCASSPQGDRGSYEQYFGPGTRLTVT.

The rearrangement joins TRBV27 to TRBJ2-5; D remains unclear. CDR1 and CDR2 (germline): MNHEY, SMNVEV (reference sequence). The CDR3 contains 14 residues. Trimming removed 3 bases from V and 5 bases from J, with 13 bases in between. The CDR3 sequence is CASSFGREGETQYF. CDR3 DNA sequence: TGTGCCAGCAGTTTCGGAAGGGAAGGGGAGACCCAGTACTTC.

The gene calls are TRBV18 and TRBJ2-7; TRBD2 matches 10 bases. The CDR3 loop spans 16 amino acids. In germline, CDR1 is KGHSH, CDR2 LQKENI. The V and J ends lost 3 bases and 3 bases, in that order; junction bases with no gene match: 8. CDR3 nucleotides: TGTGCCAGCTCACCTCCCGGGACTAGCGACCACTACGAGCAGTACTTC. Its protein is CASSPPGTSDHYEQYF.

The V and J genes are TRBV11-1 and TRBJ2-5, with 7 bases fitting TRBD2. This CDR3 has 16 residues. V shed 1 base, J shed 5 bases, and the junction held 10 bases outside the gene matches. Germline V lookup: CDR1 SGHAT, CDR2 FQDESV (reference sequence). The CDR3 nucleotides read TGTGCCAGCAGCTTAGACTCGGTCGGGAGGTGGGAGACCCAGTACTTC. Protein: CASSLDSVGRWETQYF.

J is TRBJ1-6 and V is TRBV2; D possibly corresponds to TRBD1 (6 bases). V lost 1 base to trimming and J lost 11 bases, with 18 bases between them. This CDR3 has 16 amino acids. Germline-derived CDR1 and CDR2 are SNHLY and FYNNEI. In DNA form, the CDR3 reads TGTGCCAGCAGTGAAGACGACAATGGGGGCATTCCACCCCTCCACTTT. Protein sequence: CASSEDDNGGIPPLHF.

V gene TRBV6-5 combines with J gene TRBJ1-2; D not certain. CDR1 is MNHEY and CDR2 is SVGAGI in the germline V gene. The CDR3 is 14 residues long. V dropped 0 bases and J dropped 2 bases, with 7 bases sitting between them. CDR3 DNA sequence: TGTGCCAGCAGTTACTCGAGCCGGAACTATGGCTACACCTTC. It is translated as CASSYSSRNYGYTF.

This chain uses TRBV7-8 with TRBJ2-1; no clear D gene. The germline V gene encodes CDR1 SGHVS and CDR2 FQNEAQ. CDR3 length: 17 amino acids. Trimming stripped 3 bases from V and 7 bases from J, with 22 bases between. The CDR3 protein is CASSFLEAVVMGNEQFF. Here the CDR3 DNA reads TGTGCCAGCAGCTTCCTAGAGGCCGTGGTGATGGGGAATGAGCAGTTCTTC.

This chain connects TRBV5-1 to TRBJ2-7; TRBD1 is a possible D gene (5 bases). Per the germline V gene, CDR1 is SGHRS and CDR2 is YFSETQ. Trimming shortened V by 0 bases and J by 3 bases, and 10 bases separated the two germline ends. The CDR3 extends over 14 amino acids. The CDR3 DNA reads as TGCGCCAGCAGCTTGGGTGCAGGGCTCTACGAGCAGTACTTC. Translation: CASSLGAGLYEQYF.

This clone was detected once. The V call is TRBV7-9, the J call TRBJ1-2; D unclear. This CDR3 is built from 14 residues. V lost 3 bases and J 2 bases, leaving 10 bases between the germline ends. Germline assignment: CDR1 SEHNR and CDR2 FQNEAQ (reference sequence). The CDR3 loop is CASSLEIANYGYTF. The CDR3 nucleotides are TGTGCCAGCAGCTTGGAGATCGCCAACTATGGCTACACCTTC.

V gene TRBV30 combines with J gene TRBJ1-5, with D possibly being TRBD1 (6 bases). Trimming shortened V by 2 bases and J by 5 bases, and 10 bases separated the two germline ends. Germline loops: CDR1 GTSNPN, CDR2 SVGIG (reference sequence). The CDR3 has 13 residues. CDR3 loop: CAWSQQGDQPQHF. The CDR3, as DNA: TGTGCCTGGAGTCAACAGGGAGATCAGCCCCAGCATTTT.

The chain links TRBV27 to TRBJ1-1, with D possibly being TRBD1 (6 bases). The germline V gene has CDR1 MNHEY and CDR2 SMNVEV (reference sequence). The ends were cut back, 7 bases at V and 5 bases at J, with 14 bases in the middle. This CDR3 region has 13 residues. CDR3 amino acids: CASTMGGLTEAFF. CDR3 bases: TGTGCCAGCACGATGGGGGGGCTGACTGAAGCTTTCTTT.

V gene TRBV5-1 combines with J gene TRBJ2-2, with unresolved D. V was cut by 6 bases and J by 0 bases, with 9 bases left in between. The germline V gene has CDR1 SGHRS and CDR2 YFSETQ. CDR3 length equals 14 residues. CDR3 loop: CASTDFANTGELFF. In DNA, the CDR3 is TGCGCCAGCACCGACTTCGCGAACACCGGGGAGCTGTTTTTT.

This clone turned up a few times. The chain links TRBV6-5 to TRBJ1-1; unclear D gene. Germline CDR1 reads MNHEY; CDR2 reads SVGAGI. The V gene lost 6 bases and the J gene lost 2 bases, with 7 bases spanning the gap. The CDR3 has 12 amino acids. As DNA, the CDR3 is TGTGCCAGCAGCCGGACTAACACTGAAGCTTTCTTT. Translated: CASSRTNTEAFF.

The chain combines TRBV28 with TRBJ1-5; TRBD1 agrees at 7 bases. The V segment lost 6 bases and the J segment 3 bases; nucleotides outside the gene matches: 11. There are 16 residues in the CDR3. Germline loops: CDR1 MDHEN, CDR2 SYDVKM. DNA for the CDR3: TGTGCCAGCAGGCCGGAAGCGACAGGGCTCAATCAGCCCCAGCATTTT. It yields the protein CASRPEATGLNQPQHF.

The gene calls are TRBV28 and TRBJ2-2, with TRBD1 matching over 8 bases. Germline V gene lookup returns CDR1 MDHEN and CDR2 SYDVKM. CDR3 length: 15 residues. The V gene end was trimmed by 4 bases and the J gene end by 3 bases; junction bases not matched to a gene: 4. CDR3 in DNA: TGTGCCAGCAGTTCATACAGGGGGGACACCGGGGAGCTGTTTTTT. Amino acids: CASSSYRGDTGELFF.

This rearrangement joins TRBV4-1 to TRBJ1-1, with D unclear. This CDR3 contains 14 residues. V lost 6 bases to trimming and J lost 1 base, with 12 bases between them. CDR1 and CDR2 from the germline V gene are MGHRA and YSYEKL. This chain's CDR3 is CASSRSAGNTEAFF. The CDR3 nucleotides are TGCGCCAGCAGTCGTTCCGCAGGGAACACTGAAGCTTTCTTT.

The J gene is TRBJ1-4, the V gene TRBV2, with no clear D. Germline V gene data show CDR1 as SNHLY and CDR2 as FYNNEI. The CDR3 length is 16 residues. Trimming shortened V by 1 base and J by 0 bases, and 9 bases separated the two germline ends. The CDR3 spells CASSEVQHSTNEKLFF. CDR3 DNA sequence: TGTGCCAGCAGTGAAGTACAGCATTCAACTAATGAAAAACTGTTTTTT.

The rearrangement uses TRBV2 and TRBJ1-1, with D maybe TRBD1 (5 bases). The CDR3 contains 10 residues. Trimming left V 7 bases short and J 11 bases short, with 11 bases between. CDR1 is SNHLY and CDR2 is FYNNEI in the germline V gene. In nucleotides, the CDR3 is TGTGCCAGCATAGGTGGGGACGCTTTCTTT. The encoded protein is CASIGGDAFF.

The chain is built from TRBV25-1 and TRBJ2-7; D gene unclear. Germline V gives CDR1 MGHDK, CDR2 SYGVNS. CDR3 length: 11 residues. The V and J ends lost 6 bases and 3 bases respectively, with 6 bases between them. This chain's CDR3 is CASSTNYEQYF. For the CDR3, the DNA is TGTGCCAGCAGCACAAACTACGAGCAGTACTTC.

The chain couples TRBV3-1 (or the pseudogene TRBV3-2) to TRBJ2-1; no clear D gene. Between the trimmed V and J ends, which lost 11 bases and 6 bases, there was a span of 14 bases. Germline CDR1 reads LGHDT; CDR2 reads YNNKEL (reference sequence). This CDR3 spans 12 amino acids. CDR3 amino acids: CAASRRVNEQFF. The CDR3, as DNA: TGTGCCGCATCCAGAAGGGTCAATGAGCAGTTCTTC.

J is TRBJ2-7 and V is TRBV10-3, with D uncertain. CDR3 length: 13 amino acids. V was trimmed by 11 bases and J by 3 bases, leaving 17 bases between them. Germline-derived CDR1 and CDR2 are ENHRY and SYGVKD. The CDR3 spells CAGREWELYEQYF. CDR3 nucleotide sequence: TGTGCCGGCCGAGAGTGGGAACTCTACGAGCAGTACTTC.

The chain has TRBV15 and TRBJ1-1; D gene unclear. Germline lookup yields CDR1 LNHNV and CDR2 YYDKDF (reference sequence). Trimming pared 6 bases from V and 4 bases from J, leaving 9 bases between. The CDR3 is 12 residues long. CDR3 coding DNA: TGTGCCACCAGGGCTTCGAGCACTGAAGCTTTCTTT. Its translation is CATRASSTEAFF. The entire variable domain, with the rest obtained from reference TRBV15 and TRBJ1-1, is as follows: DAMVIQNPRYQVTQFGKPVTLSCSQTLNHNVMYWYQQKSSQAPKLLFHYYDKDFNNEADTPDNFQSRRPNTSFCFLDIRSPGLGDTAMYLCATRASSTEAFFGQGTRLTVV.

V and J are TRBV2 and TRBJ2-1; D may correspond to TRBD1 or TRBD2 (5 bases each). The CDR3 covers 14 residues. V gave up 6 bases and J gave up 3 bases, with 12 bases separating them. The germline V gene has CDR1 SNHLY and CDR2 FYNNEI. CDR3 sequence (DNA): TGTGCCAGCAGGCGTGGGACGGTCTACAATGAGCAGTTCTTC. Translating it yields CASRRGTVYNEQFF. The full variable domain, with the rest looked up from reference TRBV2 and TRBJ2-1, is EPEVTQTPSHQVTQMGQEVILRCVPISNHLYFYWYRQILGQKVEFLVSFYNNEISEKSEIFDDQFSVERPDGSNFTLKIRSTKLEDSAMYFCASRRGTVYNEQFFGPGTRLTVL.